Ten or more counts support the clone carrying this T cell receptor (beta chain). Antigen specificity is unknown. The data stem from a study of beta chain features in type 1 diabetes. Whole-study context: Investigators examined roughly 99,000,000 sorted cells across all samples. General observations from the study: All four CD4+ subsets of Type 1 diabetes patients contained TCRB CDR3s that were moderately but significantly shorter.

The CDR3 runs to 12 residues. Trimming left V 5 bases short and J 0 bases short, with 4 bases between. Looked up from germline, CDR1 is SEHNR and CDR2 is FQNEAQ (reference sequence). The isolated RNA, all of it, was reverse transcribed, so expressed TCRB transcripts were what got sequenced. Using immunoSEQ multiplex PCR, the repertoire was profiled, and TCRdb retains in-frame clones only, with some absent. The sample lists over 300,000 clones; roughly 8% were seen once. The rearrangement joins TRBV7-9 to TRBJ1-1; D gene ambiguous. Sequencing was performed on central memory CD4+ T cells from blood. This TCR was recovered from a woman younger than 30 in good health. The CDR3 DNA reads TGTGCCAGCAGCCGTATGAACACTGAAGCTTTCTTT. Its translation: CASSRMNTEAFF.